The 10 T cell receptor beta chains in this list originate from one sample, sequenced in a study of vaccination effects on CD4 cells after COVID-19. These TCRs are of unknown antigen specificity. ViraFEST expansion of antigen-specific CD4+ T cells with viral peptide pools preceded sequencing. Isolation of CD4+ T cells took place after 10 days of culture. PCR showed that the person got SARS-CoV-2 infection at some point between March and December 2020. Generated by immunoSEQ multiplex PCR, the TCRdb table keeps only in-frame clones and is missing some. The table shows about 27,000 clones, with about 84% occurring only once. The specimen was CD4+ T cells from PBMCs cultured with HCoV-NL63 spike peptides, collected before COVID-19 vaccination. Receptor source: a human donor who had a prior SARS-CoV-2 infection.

The DNA of the CDR3 is TGTGCCAGCAGCCCGGGGGCCCGGTCCCTATACGAGCAGTACTTC. Translation gives CASSPGARSLYEQYF. The chain employs TRBV27 and TRBJ2-7; D may match TRBD1 or TRBD2 (6 bases each). The germline V gene has CDR1 MNHEY and CDR2 SMNVEV (reference sequence). V was cut by 6 bases and J by 4 bases, with 19 bases left in between. The CDR3 spans 15 residues.

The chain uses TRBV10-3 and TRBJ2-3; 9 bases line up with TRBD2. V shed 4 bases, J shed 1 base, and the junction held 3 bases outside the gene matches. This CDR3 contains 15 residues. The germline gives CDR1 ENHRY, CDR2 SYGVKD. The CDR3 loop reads CAISAGGRGTDTQYF. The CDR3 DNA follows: TGTGCCATCAGTGCAGGCGGGAGGGGCACAGATACGCAGTATTTT.

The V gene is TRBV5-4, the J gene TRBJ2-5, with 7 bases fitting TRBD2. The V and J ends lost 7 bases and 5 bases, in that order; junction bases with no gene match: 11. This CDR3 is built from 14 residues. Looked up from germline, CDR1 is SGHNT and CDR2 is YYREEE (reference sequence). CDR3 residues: CASGGRGRGETQYF. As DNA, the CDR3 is TGTGCCAGCGGGGGGAGGGGCCGGGGGGAGACCCAGTACTTC.

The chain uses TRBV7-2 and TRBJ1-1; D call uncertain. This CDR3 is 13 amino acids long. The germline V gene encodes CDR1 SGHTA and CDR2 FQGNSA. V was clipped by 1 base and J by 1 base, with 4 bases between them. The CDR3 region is CASSLDRNTEAFF. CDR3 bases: TGTGCCAGCAGCTTAGACAGGAACACTGAAGCTTTCTTT.

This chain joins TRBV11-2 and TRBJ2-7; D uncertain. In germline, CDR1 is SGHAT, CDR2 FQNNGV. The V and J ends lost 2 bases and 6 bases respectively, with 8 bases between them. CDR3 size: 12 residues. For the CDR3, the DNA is TGTGCCAGCAGCTTACTAGGGCTCGAGCAGTACTTC. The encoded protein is CASSLLGLEQYF.

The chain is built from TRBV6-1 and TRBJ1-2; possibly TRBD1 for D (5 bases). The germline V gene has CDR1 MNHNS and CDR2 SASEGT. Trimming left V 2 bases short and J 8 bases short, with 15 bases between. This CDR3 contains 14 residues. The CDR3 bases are TGTGCCAGCAGTGAATGGCAGGGAGGCTCAGGCTACACCTTC. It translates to CASSEWQGGSGYTF.

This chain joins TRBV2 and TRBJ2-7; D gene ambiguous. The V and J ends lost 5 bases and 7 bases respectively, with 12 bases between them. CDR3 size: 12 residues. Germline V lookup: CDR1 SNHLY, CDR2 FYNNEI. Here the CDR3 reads CASSSFPGEQYF. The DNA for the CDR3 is TGTGCCAGCAGTTCTTTCCCCGGGGAGCAGTACTTC.

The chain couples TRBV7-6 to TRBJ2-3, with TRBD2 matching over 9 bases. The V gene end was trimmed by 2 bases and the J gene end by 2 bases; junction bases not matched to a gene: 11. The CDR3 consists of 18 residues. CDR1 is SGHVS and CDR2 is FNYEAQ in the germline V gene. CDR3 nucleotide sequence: TGTGCCAGCAGCTTATTACCCGTAGCGGGGGCGAACACAGATACGCAGTATTTT. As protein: CASSLLPVAGANTDTQYF.

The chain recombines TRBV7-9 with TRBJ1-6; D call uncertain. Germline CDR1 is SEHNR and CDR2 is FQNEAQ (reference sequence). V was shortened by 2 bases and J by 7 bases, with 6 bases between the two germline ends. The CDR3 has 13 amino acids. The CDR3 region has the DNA TGTGCCAGCAGCTTATTTGAGAATTCACCCCTCCACTTT. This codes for CASSLFENSPLHF.

The CDR3, as DNA: TGTGCCAGCAGTGAGCAGCGGGGGGGGAATGAGCAGTTCTTC. As protein: CASSEQRGGNEQFF. This chain uses TRBV2 with TRBJ2-1; TRBD2 aligns across 10 bases. The CDR3 contains 14 residues. Germline-derived CDR1 and CDR2 are SNHLY and FYNNEI. With 3 bases clipped from V and 7 bases from J, the junction kept 3 bases outside the gene matches.